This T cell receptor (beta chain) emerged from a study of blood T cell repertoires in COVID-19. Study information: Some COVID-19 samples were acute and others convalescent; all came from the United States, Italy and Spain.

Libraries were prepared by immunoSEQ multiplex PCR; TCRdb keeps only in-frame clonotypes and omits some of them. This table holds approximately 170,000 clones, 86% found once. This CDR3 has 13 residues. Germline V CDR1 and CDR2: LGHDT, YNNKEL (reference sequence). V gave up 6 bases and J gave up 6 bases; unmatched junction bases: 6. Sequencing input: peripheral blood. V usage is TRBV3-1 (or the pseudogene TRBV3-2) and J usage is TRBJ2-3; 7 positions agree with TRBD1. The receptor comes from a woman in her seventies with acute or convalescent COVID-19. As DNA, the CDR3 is TGTGCCAGCAGGCCAGGGGGATGCGATACGCAGTATTTT. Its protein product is CASRPGGCDTQYF.